This entry lists 7 T cell receptor beta chains sequenced from one sample in a study of blood T cell repertoires in COVID-19. Sequencing was performed with immunoSEQ multiplex PCR; in TCRdb, only in-frame clones are kept and a portion is missing. This sample has 200,000 or so clones; approximately 86% occur once, and the top ten carry 3%. The sample comprised peripheral blood. The receptors shown here come from a man between 60 and 70 years old with acute or convalescent COVID-19.

The genes are TRBV7-2 and TRBJ1-2; no definite D call. The CDR3 has 14 residues. Trimming removed 3 bases at V and 4 bases at J, with 12 bases between. Germline V gene sequence: CDR1 SGHTA, CDR2 FQGNSA. As DNA, the CDR3 is TGTGCCAGCAGCTTTATTCCTCCCCTCTATGGCTACACCTTC. The encoded protein is CASSFIPPLYGYTF.

The chain couples TRBV4-1 to TRBJ2-2, with 8 bases identical to TRBD2. Germline CDR1 reads MGHRA; CDR2 reads YSYEKL. The CDR3 is 15 residues long. The ends lost 0 bases at V and 5 bases at J; junction bases unmatched: 2. CDR3 in amino acids: CASSQEAGVTGELFF. The CDR3 DNA reads as TGCGCCAGCAGCCAAGAAGCGGGGGTTACCGGGGAGCTGTTTTTT.

This clone was counted once. The chain carries TRBV11-2 and TRBJ1-1; the match to TRBD1 covers 7 bases. V gave up 5 bases and J gave up 4 bases; unmatched junction bases: 7. In germline, CDR1 is SGHAT, CDR2 FQNNGV. The CDR3 has 14 residues. The CDR3: CASSHTGAGTEAFF. Written as DNA, the CDR3 is TGTGCCAGCAGCCATACAGGGGCGGGCACTGAAGCTTTCTTT.

The chain is built from TRBV5-4 and TRBJ1-2; perhaps TRBD1 as D (6 bases). This CDR3 spans 15 amino acids. V shed 0 bases and J shed 5 bases, with 14 bases lying between them. Germline assignment: CDR1 SGHNT and CDR2 YYREEE (reference sequence). The CDR3 DNA reads as TGTGCCAGCAGCTTGGCAGTCGGGGGGCAATATGGCTACACCTTC. Amino acids: CASSLAVGGQYGYTF.

In this sample, this clone turned up once. This chain uses TRBV7-9 with TRBJ2-1, with a possible D match to TRBD1 (6 bases). There are 14 residues in the CDR3. Deletions cut 4 bases from V and 6 bases from J, with 13 bases between. Per germline, CDR1 SEHNR and CDR2 FQNEAQ (reference sequence). The CDR3 DNA follows: TGTGCCAGCAGCTCATTATTACAGGGCAATGAGCAGTTCTTC. Amino acid sequence: CASSSLLQGNEQFF.

This clone was recorded once. The gene calls are TRBV5-1 and TRBJ2-7; TRBD2 aligns across 8 bases. The J segment lost 0 bases and the V segment lost 0 bases, leaving 5 bases of the junction unmatched. Germline V CDR1 and CDR2: SGHRS, YFSETQ. This CDR3 contains 16 residues. The DNA for the CDR3 is TGCGCCAGCAGCTTGGATGGGCGGGGGGCCTCCTACGAGCAGTACTTC. Translated: CASSLDGRGASYEQYF.

The rearrangement uses TRBV5-1 and TRBJ1-1, with 8 bases aligning to TRBD1. V shed 7 bases, J shed 1 base, and the junction held 6 bases outside the gene matches. The CDR3 sequence is 14 residues long. The germline gives CDR1 SGHRS, CDR2 YFSETQ. As DNA, the CDR3 is TGCGCCAGCGGACGTGGACAGGGGAACACTGAAGCTTTCTTT. This sequence encodes CASGRGQGNTEAFF.